The entry below gives a single TCR beta chain sequence along with its context. This record comes from a study of T cells in Graves' hyperthyroidism and ophthalmopathy. Researchers took RNA transcripts and amplified the TCR beta CDR3 regions from them. The TCR CDR3 was amplified in a first-round RT-PCR using the HTBI primer set. Using its own MiXCR run on the multiplex PCR reads, TCRdb lists one record per CDR3 protein. The profile shows around 560,000 distinct CDR3 sequences, approximately 16% of them singletons. Clinical symptoms, serum thyroxine and TRAb, thyroid ultrasound and orbital computed tomography together formed the diagnostic basis. Sequencing was done on a sample of blood. This clonotype was sampled from a woman under 30 with Graves' hyperthyroidism.

The CDR3 sequence: CSATSMHTGELFF. In DNA, the CDR3 is TGCAGTGCTACTTCTATGCACACCGGGGAGCTGTTTTTT. The chain uses TRBV20-1 and TRBJ2-2; D remains unclear. This CDR3 has 13 residues. The germline gives CDR1 DFQATT, CDR2 SNEGSKA (reference sequence). Trimming stripped 4 bases from V and 3 bases from J, with 9 bases between.